This T cell receptor beta chain was obtained from a study of metastatic and nonmetastatic thyroid tumors. Background on the study: Repertoires of blood and of tissue (tumor or nodule) from malignant and benign thyroid patients were compared. General study results and limits: Malignant thyroid tumors reportedly exceeded benign nodules significantly in TCR beta diversity, with the difference appearing in blood and tumor.

As concerns this clone: Its antigen is unidentified. A read error may be the cause here, since a much bigger clone is one base away.

Patients underwent thyroid surgery, and none had received any treatment before it. Original processing notes: Using the CDR3 differences seen across clinicopathological groups, the authors built a distant-metastasis classifier for papillary thyroid cancer, which was meant to discriminate distant-metastatic patients. Via MiXCR, TCRdb re-called the PCR reads. In this record, the V and J calls reflect TCRdb's handling and not the investigators' own analysis. This sample yields roughly 23,000 clones, of which less than 20% are seen a single time; more than 2.5% belongs to the top ten. Sequencing used adjacent normal tissue. The source is a male donor with papillary thyroid cancer or a benign thyroid nodule (not recorded which). Some clones in this sample may be carry-over from other donors' samples.

CDR3 nucleotides: TGTGCCAGCAGGCTTCGGACAGGGGGAGAGACCCAGTACTTC. Amino acids: CASRLRTGGETQYF. The chain couples TRBV5-6 to TRBJ2-5; TRBD1 aligns across 10 bases. This CDR3 contains 14 residues. Germline assignment: CDR1 SGHDT and CDR2 YYEEEE. Trimming took 5 bases from V and 4 from J; bases not matched to a gene: 5.